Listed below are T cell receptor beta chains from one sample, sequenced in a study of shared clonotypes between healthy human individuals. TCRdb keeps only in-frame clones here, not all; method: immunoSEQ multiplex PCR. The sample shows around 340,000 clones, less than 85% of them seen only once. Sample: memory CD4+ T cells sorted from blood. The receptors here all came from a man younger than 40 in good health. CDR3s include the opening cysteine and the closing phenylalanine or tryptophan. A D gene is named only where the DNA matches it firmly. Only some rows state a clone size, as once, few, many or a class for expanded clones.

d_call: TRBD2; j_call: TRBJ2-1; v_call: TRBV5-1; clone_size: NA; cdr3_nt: TGCGCCAGCAGCCCTAGCGGGAGCGAATTCAATGAGCAGTTCTTC; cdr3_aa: CASSPSGSEFNEQFF
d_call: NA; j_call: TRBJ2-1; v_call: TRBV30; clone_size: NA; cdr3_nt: TGTGCCTGGAGCGGGCTAGTCAATGAGCAGTTCTTC; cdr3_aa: CAWSGLVNEQFF
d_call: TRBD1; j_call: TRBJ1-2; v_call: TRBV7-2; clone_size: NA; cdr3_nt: TGTGCCAGCAGCCCGACAGGGGGCTATGGCTACACCTTC; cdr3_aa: CASSPTGGYGYTF
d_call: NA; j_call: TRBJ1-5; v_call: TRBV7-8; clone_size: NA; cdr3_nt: TGTGCCAGCAGCTTACGCAGCAATCAGCCCCAGCATTTT; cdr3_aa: CASSLRSNQPQHF
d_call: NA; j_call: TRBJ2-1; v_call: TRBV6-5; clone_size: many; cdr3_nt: TGTGCCAGCAGGAGGATGAGCTCCTACAATGAGCAGTTCTTC; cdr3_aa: CASRRMSSYNEQFF
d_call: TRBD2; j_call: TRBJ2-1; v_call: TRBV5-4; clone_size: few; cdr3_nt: TGTGCCAGCAGCTTGAGCGGGAGGGGGAGTGATGAGCAGTTCTTC; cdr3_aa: CASSLSGRGSDEQFF
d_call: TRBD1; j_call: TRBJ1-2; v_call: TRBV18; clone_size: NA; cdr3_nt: TGTGCCAGCTCACCAGCGCCTGGGACAGGGAACTATGGCTACACCTTC; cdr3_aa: CASSPAPGTGNYGYTF
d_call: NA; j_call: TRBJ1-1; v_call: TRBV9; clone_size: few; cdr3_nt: TGTGCCAGCAGCGTAGGAAGAGATTTGAACACTGAAGCTTTCTTT; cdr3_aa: CASSVGRDLNTEAFF
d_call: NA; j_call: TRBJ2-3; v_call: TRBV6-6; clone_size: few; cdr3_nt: TGTGCCAGCAGTTACTCCGGGAAATCTAGCACAGATACGCAGTATTTT; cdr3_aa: CASSYSGKSSTDTQYF
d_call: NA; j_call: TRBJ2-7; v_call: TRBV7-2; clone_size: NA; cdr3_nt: TGTGCCAGCAGCTTAGCGTGGCTGACATACGAGCAGTACTTC; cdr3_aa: CASSLAWLTYEQYF
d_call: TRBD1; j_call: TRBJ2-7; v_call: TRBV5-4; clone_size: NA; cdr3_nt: TGTGCCAGCAGCTACAGGGGATCCTACGAGCAGTACTTC; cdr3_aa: CASSYRGSYEQYF
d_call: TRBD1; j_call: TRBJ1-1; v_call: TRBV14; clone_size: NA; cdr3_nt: TGTGCCAGCACGTCGGGACAGGGGCGCACTGAAGCTTTCTTT; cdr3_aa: CASTSGQGRTEAFF
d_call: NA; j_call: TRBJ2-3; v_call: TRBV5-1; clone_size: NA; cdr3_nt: TGCGCCAGCAGCTTGGCGGGGCCTAGCACAGATACGCAGTATTTT; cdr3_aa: CASSLAGPSTDTQYF
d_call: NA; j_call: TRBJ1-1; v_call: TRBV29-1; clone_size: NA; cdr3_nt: TGCAGCGCTGTGGGACAATGGAACACTGAAGCTTTCTTT; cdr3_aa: CSAVGQWNTEAFF
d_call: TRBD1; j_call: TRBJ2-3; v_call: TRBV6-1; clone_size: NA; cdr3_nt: TGTGCCAGCACTGCGGGACAGGGGTTTGGAGATACGCAGTATTTT; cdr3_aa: CASTAGQGFGDTQYF
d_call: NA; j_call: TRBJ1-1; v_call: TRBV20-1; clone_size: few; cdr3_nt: TGCAGTGCTAGGATCAACACTGAAGCTTTCTTT; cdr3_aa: CSARINTEAFF
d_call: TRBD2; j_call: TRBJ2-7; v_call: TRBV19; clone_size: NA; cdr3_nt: TGTGCCAGTAGTATTTCGAGCGGGAGCTCCTACGAGCAGTACTTC; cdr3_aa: CASSISSGSSYEQYF
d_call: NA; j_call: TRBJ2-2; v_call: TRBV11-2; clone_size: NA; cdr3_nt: TGTGCCAGCAGAATCCCCGGGGGTAAGAACACCGGGGAGCTGTTTTTT; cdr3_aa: CASRIPGGKNTGELFF